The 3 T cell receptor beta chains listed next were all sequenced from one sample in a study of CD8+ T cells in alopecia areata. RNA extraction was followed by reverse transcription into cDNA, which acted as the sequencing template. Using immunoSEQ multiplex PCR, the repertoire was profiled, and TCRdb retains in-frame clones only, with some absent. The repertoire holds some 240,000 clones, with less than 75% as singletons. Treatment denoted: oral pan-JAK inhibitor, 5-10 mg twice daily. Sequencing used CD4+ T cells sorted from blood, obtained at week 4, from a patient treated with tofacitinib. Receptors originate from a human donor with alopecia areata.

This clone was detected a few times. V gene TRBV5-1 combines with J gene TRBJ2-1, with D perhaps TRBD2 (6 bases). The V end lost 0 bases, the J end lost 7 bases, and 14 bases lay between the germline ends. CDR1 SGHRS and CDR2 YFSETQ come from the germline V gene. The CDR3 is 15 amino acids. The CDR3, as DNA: TGCGCCAGCAGCTTGGTGGTCGGGACTGGGAATGAGCAGTTCTTC. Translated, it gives CASSLVVGTGNEQFF.

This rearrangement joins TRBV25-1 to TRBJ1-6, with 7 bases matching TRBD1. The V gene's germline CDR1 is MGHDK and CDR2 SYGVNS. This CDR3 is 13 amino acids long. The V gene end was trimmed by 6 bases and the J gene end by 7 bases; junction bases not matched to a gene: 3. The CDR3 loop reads CASRPGQNSPLHF. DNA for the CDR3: TGTGCCAGCAGGCCGGGACAGAATTCACCCCTCCACTTT.

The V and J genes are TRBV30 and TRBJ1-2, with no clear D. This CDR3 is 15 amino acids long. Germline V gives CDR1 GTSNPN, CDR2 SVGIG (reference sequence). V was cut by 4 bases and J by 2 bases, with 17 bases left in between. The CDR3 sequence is CAWTSKRAANYGYTF. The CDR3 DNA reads TGTGCCTGGACAAGTAAAAGGGCAGCCAACTATGGCTACACCTTC.